This T cell receptor (beta chain) stems from a study of beta chain features in type 1 diabetes. Whole-study findings and limits: Among all four CD4+ subsets, Type 1 diabetes patients had TCRB CDR3s that were moderately but significantly shorter.

The CDR3 loop spans 14 amino acids. Germline-derived CDR1 and CDR2 are MGHDK and SYGVNS. Trimming at V came to 5 bases and at J to 5 bases, leaving 6 bases not matched to a gene. Since all of the isolated RNA was reverse transcribed, expressed TCRB transcripts were what got sequenced. Sequencing was performed with immunoSEQ multiplex PCR; in TCRdb, only in-frame clones are kept and a portion is missing. The data contain about 160,000 clones, 6.5% to 9.5% of them singletons. A few counts support this clone. Antigen unknown. The source material was central memory CD4+ T cells from blood. The V call is TRBV25-1, the J call TRBJ2-5, with TRBD1 matching over 9 bases. The TCR originated in a woman aged 35 to 49 with type 1 diabetes. In DNA form, the CDR3 reads TGTGCCAGCAGTCTACAGGGGGCTGTGGAGACCCAGTACTTC. This gives the protein CASSLQGAVETQYF.